This TCR beta chain was recovered during a study of blood T cell repertoires in COVID-19. On the study more broadly: T cells, B-cell-depleted T cells, or PBMCs provided the cDNA or gDNA that served as material.

In the source study's methods: Estimation of nucleated cell counts relied on the amplification of reference gene primers. Profiled with immunoSEQ multiplex PCR; TCRdb holds only in-frame clones, not every one. V, J and clone size derive from that table, while D and trimming were established from the DNA sequence. This table holds around 160,000 clones, around four fifths found once. CDR1 is SGHKS and CDR2 is YYEKEE in the germline V gene (reference sequence). There are 14 residues in the CDR3. V was shortened by 0 bases and J by 1 base, with 5 bases between the two germline ends. The TCR sequence derives from a human donor in a cohort sampled during active COVID-19. The chain couples TRBV5-5 to TRBJ1-5, with D hard to call. The specimen sequenced was peripheral blood. The DNA for the CDR3 is TGTGCCAGCAGCTTGGAACACAGCAATCAGCCCCAGCATTTT. This sequence encodes CASSLEHSNQPQHF. The full variable domain, rest sourced from reference TRBV5-5 and TRBJ1-5, is DAGVTQSPTHLIKTRGQQVTLRCSPISGHKSVSWYQQVLGQGPQFIFQYYEKEERGRGNFPDRFSARQFPNYSSELNVNALLLGDSALYLCASSLEHSNQPQHFGDGTRLSIL.